The clone carrying this T cell receptor (beta chain) was recorded many times. This CDR3 is built from 14 residues. Germline lookup yields CDR1 SGHDT and CDR2 YYEEEE. The V gene lost 2 bases and the J gene lost 8 bases, with 13 bases spanning the gap. Two rounds of multiplex PCR amplified TCR beta CDR3 from genomic DNA. Every TRBV and TRBJ gene had its own specific primer in first-round PCR. MiXCR was run by TCRdb on the multiplex PCR reads, yielding one entry per CDR3 protein. This table has about 51,000 distinct CDR3 sequences, approximately 35% appearing once. This entry comes from a study of prognosis after radiotherapy for stage I lung cancer.

This receptor was obtained from a donor of 50 years or more with non-small cell lung cancer. The chain links TRBV5-6 to TRBJ1-4; no reliable D call. The sample in question was PBMCs, obtained before or after stereotactic body radiation therapy (not recorded which). CDR3 protein: CASSFGVGSEKLFF. The DNA of the CDR3 is TGTGCCAGCAGCTTCGGGGTGGGGAGCGAAAAACTGTTTTTT.